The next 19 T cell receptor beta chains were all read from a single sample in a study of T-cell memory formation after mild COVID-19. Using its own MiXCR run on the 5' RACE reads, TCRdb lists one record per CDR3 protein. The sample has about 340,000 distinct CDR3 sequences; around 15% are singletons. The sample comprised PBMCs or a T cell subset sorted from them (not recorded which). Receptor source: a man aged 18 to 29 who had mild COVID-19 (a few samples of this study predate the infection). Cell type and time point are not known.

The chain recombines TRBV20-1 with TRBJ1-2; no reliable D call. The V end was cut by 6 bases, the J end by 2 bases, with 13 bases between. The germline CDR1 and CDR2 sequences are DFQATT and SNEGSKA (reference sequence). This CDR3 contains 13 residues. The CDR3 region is CSAPQAANYGYTF. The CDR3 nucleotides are TGCAGTGCCCCCCAAGCCGCAAACTATGGCTACACCTTC.

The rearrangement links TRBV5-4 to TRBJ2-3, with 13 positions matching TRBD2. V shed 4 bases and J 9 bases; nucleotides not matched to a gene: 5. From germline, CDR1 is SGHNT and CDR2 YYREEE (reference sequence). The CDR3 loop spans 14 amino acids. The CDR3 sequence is CASSQLAGGRTQYF. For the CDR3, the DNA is TGTGCCAGCAGCCAACTAGCGGGGGGGCGGACGCAGTATTTT. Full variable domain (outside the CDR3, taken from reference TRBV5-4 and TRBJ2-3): ETGVTQSPTHLIKTRGQQVTLRCSSQSGHNTVSWYQQALGQGPQFIFQYYREEENGRGNFPPRFSGLQFPNYSSELNVNALELDDSALYLCASSQLAGGRTQYFGPGTRLTVL.

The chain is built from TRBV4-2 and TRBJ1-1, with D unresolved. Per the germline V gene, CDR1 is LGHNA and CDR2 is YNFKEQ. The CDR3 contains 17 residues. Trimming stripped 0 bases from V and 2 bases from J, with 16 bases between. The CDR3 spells CASSQEPLLGFNTEAFF. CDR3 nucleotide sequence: TGTGCCAGCAGCCAAGAACCTCTATTAGGGTTCAACACTGAAGCTTTCTTT.

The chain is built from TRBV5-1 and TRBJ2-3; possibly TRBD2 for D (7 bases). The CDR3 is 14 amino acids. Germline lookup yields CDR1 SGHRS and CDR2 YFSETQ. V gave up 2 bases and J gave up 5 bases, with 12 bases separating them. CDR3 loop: CASSLPGGLDTQYF. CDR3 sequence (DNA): TGCGCCAGCAGCTTACCCGGGGGGCTAGATACGCAGTATTTT.

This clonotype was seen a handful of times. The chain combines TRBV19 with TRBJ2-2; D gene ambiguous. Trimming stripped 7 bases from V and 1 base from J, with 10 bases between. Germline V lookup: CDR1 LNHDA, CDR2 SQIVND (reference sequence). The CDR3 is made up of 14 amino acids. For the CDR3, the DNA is TGTGCCAGTAATCCAGGCTTGAACACCGGGGAGCTGTTTTTT. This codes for CASNPGLNTGELFF.

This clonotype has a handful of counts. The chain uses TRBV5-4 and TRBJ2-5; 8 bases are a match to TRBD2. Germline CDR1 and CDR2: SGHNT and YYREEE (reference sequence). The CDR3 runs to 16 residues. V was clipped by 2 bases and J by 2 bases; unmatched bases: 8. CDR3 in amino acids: CASSFIGRGTQETQYF. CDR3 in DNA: TGTGCCAGCAGCTTCATCGGGAGGGGAACACAAGAGACCCAGTACTTC.

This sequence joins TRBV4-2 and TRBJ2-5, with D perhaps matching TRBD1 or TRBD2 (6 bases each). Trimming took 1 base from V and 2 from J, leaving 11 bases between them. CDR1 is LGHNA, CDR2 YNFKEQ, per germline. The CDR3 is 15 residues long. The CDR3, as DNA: TGTGCCAGCAGCCAAGGGGGGGCGGCTCAAGAGACCCAGTACTTC. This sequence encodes CASSQGGAAQETQYF.

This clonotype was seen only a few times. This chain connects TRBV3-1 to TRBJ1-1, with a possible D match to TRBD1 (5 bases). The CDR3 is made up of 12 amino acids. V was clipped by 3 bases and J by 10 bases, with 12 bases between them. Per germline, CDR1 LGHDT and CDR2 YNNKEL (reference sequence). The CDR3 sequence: CASSHSDRLAFF. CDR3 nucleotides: TGTGCCAGCAGCCACTCTGACAGACTAGCTTTCTTT.

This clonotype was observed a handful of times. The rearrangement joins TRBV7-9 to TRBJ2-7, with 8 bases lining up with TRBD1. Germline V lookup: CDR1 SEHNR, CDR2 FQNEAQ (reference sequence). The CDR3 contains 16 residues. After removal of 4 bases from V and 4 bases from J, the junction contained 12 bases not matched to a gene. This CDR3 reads CASSSTTGADLYEQYF. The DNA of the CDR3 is TGTGCCAGCAGCTCAACGACAGGGGCCGACCTTTACGAGCAGTACTTC.

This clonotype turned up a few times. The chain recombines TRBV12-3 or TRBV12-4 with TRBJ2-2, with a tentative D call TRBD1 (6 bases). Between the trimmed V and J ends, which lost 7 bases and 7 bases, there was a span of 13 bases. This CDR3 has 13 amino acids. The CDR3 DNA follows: TGTGCCAGCACCTTGGACAGTGTCGGGGAGCTGTTTTTT. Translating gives CASTLDSVGELFF.

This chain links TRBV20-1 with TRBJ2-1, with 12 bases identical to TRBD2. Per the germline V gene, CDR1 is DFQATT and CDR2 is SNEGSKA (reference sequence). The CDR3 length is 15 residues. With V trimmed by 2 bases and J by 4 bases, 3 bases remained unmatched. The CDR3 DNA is TGCAGTGCTAGACAACTAGCGGGGGGTTACAATGAGCAGTTCTTC. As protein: CSARQLAGGYNEQFF.

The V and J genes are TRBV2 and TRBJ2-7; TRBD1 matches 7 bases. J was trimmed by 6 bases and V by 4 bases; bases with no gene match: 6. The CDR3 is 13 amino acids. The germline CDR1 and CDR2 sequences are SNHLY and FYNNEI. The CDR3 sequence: CASSGGQFREQYV. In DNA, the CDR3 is TGTGCCAGCAGTGGGGGACAGTTCCGCGAGCAGTACGTC.

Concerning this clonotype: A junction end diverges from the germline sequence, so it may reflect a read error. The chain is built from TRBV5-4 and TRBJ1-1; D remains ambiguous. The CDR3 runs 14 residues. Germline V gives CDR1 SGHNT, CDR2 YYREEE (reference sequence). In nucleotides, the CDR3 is TGTGCCAGCAGCTTGGTCAATTCGAACACTGAAGCTTTATTT. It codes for CASSLVNSNTEALF.

CDR3 in amino acids: CASSPGGREAFF. The CDR3 nucleotides read TGCGCCAGCAGCCCAGGGGGCAGGGAAGCTTTCTTT. The chain uses TRBV5-1 and TRBJ1-1; the match to TRBD1 covers 8 bases. With 4 bases clipped from V and 8 bases from J, the junction kept 4 bases outside the gene matches. Per germline, CDR1 SGHRS and CDR2 YFSETQ. The CDR3 extends over 12 amino acids.

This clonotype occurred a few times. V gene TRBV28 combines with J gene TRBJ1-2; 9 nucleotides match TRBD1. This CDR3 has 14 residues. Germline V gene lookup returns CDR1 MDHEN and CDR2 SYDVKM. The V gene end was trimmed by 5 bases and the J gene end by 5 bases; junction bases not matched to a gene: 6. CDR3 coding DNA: TGTGCCAGCAGTAACAGGGGGCGGTGGTATGGCTACACCTTC. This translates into CASSNRGRWYGYTF.

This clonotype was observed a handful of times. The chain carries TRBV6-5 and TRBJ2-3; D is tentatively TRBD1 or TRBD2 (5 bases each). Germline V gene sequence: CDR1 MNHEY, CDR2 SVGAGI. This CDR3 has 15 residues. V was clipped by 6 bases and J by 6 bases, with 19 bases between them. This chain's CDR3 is CASRGFGTNADTQYF. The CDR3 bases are TGTGCCAGCAGGGGATTCGGGACCAACGCGGATACGCAGTATTTT.

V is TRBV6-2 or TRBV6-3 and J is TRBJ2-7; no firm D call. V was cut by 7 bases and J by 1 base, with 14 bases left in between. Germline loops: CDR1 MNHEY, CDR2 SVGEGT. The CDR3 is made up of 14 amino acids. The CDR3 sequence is CASTLRLMSYEQYF. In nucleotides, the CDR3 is TGTGCCAGCACCCTGCGGCTGATGTCCTACGAGCAGTACTTC.

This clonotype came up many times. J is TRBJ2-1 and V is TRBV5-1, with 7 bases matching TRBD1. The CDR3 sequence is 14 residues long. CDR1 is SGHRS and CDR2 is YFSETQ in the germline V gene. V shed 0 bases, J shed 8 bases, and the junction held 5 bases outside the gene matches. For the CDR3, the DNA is TGCGCCAGCAGCTTGGCTACAGGGGCGGATGAGCAGTTCTTC. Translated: CASSLATGADEQFF.

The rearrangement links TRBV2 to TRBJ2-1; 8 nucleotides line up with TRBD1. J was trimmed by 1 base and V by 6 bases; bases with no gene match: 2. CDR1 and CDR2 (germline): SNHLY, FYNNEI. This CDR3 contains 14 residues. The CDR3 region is CASRNRGSYNEQFF. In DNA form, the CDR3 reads TGTGCCAGCAGAAACAGGGGGTCCTACAATGAGCAGTTCTTC.